Presented here are 20 T cell receptor beta chains from one specimen sequenced in a study of ipilimumab plus nivolumab after autologous stem cell transplantation. Generated by immunoSEQ multiplex PCR, the TCRdb table keeps only in-frame clones and is missing some. The sample lists about 84,000 clones; about 83% were seen once. Sequencing was performed on PBMCs, taken in a trial of ipilimumab plus nivolumab as post-transplant consolidation. The receptors derive from a male donor with diffuse large B-cell lymphoma.

The chain is built from TRBV7-6 and TRBJ2-3; 10 nucleotides agree with TRBD1. This CDR3 has 15 residues. V was clipped by 8 bases and J by 6 bases; unmatched bases: 11. Germline V lookup: CDR1 SGHVS, CDR2 FNYEAQ. The CDR3: CASAGTGDVWDTQYF. CDR3 in DNA: TGTGCCAGCGCCGGGACAGGGGACGTCTGGGATACGCAGTATTTT.

For the CDR3, the DNA is TGTGCCAGCACCACAAGCCGGGGAGGTGGCTACACCTTC. Encoded protein: CASTTSRGGGYTF. The rearrangement uses TRBV6-5 and TRBJ1-2; D gene uncertain. Germline V gene data show CDR1 as MNHEY and CDR2 as SVGAGI. The V end was cut by 7 bases, the J end by 7 bases, with 16 bases between. The CDR3 totals 13 residues.

This chain uses TRBV6-4 with TRBJ1-1, with D unresolved. V lost 11 bases to trimming and J lost 1 base, with 14 bases between them. The CDR3 has 13 amino acids. Germline V gene sequence: CDR1 MRHNA, CDR2 SNTAGT. The CDR3 sequence: CACSVAANTEAFF. DNA of the CDR3: TGTGCCTGCTCCGTGGCAGCGAACACTGAAGCTTTCTTT.

This chain connects TRBV9 to TRBJ2-5; TRBD1 aligns across 9 bases. Losses at the gene ends were 1 base for V and 11 bases for J; bases not matched to a gene: 12. Germline-derived CDR1 and CDR2 are SGDLS and YYNGEE. The CDR3 covers 15 residues. The CDR3 reads CASSVRWDRAGEQYF. The CDR3 region has the DNA TGTGCCAGCAGCGTAAGATGGGACAGGGCCGGGGAGCAGTACTTC.

This sequence joins TRBV6-5 and TRBJ2-1, with a tentative D call TRBD2 (5 bases). Germline CDR1 is MNHEY and CDR2 is SVGAGI. CDR3 length: 16 amino acids. V lost 2 bases to trimming and J lost 4 bases, with 15 bases between them. The CDR3 protein is CASSYPGKRSYNEQFF. DNA for the CDR3: TGTGCCAGCAGTTACCCCGGGAAGCGGTCATACAATGAGCAGTTCTTC.

V and J are TRBV5-1 and TRBJ1-1; D is unresolved. With 4 bases removed from V and 0 bases from J, the gap between germline ends came to 13 bases. The CDR3 extends over 15 amino acids. CDR1 is SGHRS, CDR2 YFSETQ, per germline. The CDR3 sequence is CASSPVGSMNTEAFF. The DNA of the CDR3 is TGCGCCAGCAGCCCAGTGGGAAGCATGAACACTGAAGCTTTCTTT.

The V call is TRBV18, the J call TRBJ2-7; D remains ambiguous. The CDR3 runs 11 residues. From germline, CDR1 is KGHSH and CDR2 LQKENI. Trimming stripped 6 bases from V and 2 bases from J, with 5 bases between. The CDR3 sequence is CASSPTYEQYF. CDR3 bases: TGTGCCAGCTCGCCGACCTACGAGCAGTACTTC.

The chain is built from TRBV7-2 and TRBJ2-1, with TRBD2 matching over 9 bases. CDR1 is SGHTA and CDR2 is FQGNSA in the germline V gene. CDR3 length: 15 residues. Germline trimming cut 1 base from V and 9 bases from J; bases unmatched to any gene: 7. In DNA, the CDR3 is TGTGCCAGCAGCTTAGTTGGCGGGGGGGGCGGTGAGCAGTTCTTC. As protein: CASSLVGGGGGEQFF.

The rearrangement links TRBV6-1 to TRBJ1-4; D ambiguous. Deletions cut 1 base from V and 8 bases from J, with 8 bases between. The length of the CDR3 is 13 residues. Germline V gene lookup returns CDR1 MNHNS and CDR2 SASEGT. The CDR3 protein is CASSEDMREKLFF. Written as DNA, the CDR3 is TGTGCCAGCAGTGAAGACATGAGAGAAAAACTGTTTTTT.

This clone was observed a handful of times. The chain is built from TRBV2 and TRBJ1-3; no clear D gene. V shed 3 bases and J shed 0 bases, with 9 bases lying between them. This CDR3 is built from 15 residues. The germline V gene encodes CDR1 SNHLY and CDR2 FYNNEI. Here the CDR3 DNA reads TGTGCCAGCAGTGACCTATCAATCTCTGGAAACACCATATATTTT. As protein: CASSDLSISGNTIYF. Variable domain in full (rest from reference TRBV2 and TRBJ1-3): EPEVTQTPSHQVTQMGQEVILRCVPISNHLYFYWYRQILGQKVEFLVSFYNNEISEKSEIFDDQFSVERPDGSNFTLKIRSTKLEDSAMYFCASSDLSISGNTIYFGEGSWLTVV.

This clone was picked up one time. The chain combines TRBV5-1 with TRBJ2-7; TRBD2 might be the D (5 bases). The CDR3 has 13 amino acids. The germline V and J ends were trimmed by 4 bases and 0 bases, with 8 bases remaining between them. Germline V gene lookup returns CDR1 SGHRS and CDR2 YFSETQ. The CDR3 nucleotides are TGCGCCAGCAGCCGGGGAGACTCCTACGAGCAGTACTTC. Translation: CASSRGDSYEQYF.

The V gene is TRBV6-1, the J gene TRBJ2-7; the D gene could be TRBD1 or TRBD2 (5 bases each). In germline, CDR1 is MNHNS, CDR2 SASEGT. The CDR3 consists of 17 residues. With 0 bases removed from V and 1 base from J, the gap between germline ends came to 16 bases. CDR3 amino acids: CASSEAWDEPVSYEQYF. DNA for the CDR3: TGTGCCAGCAGTGAAGCGTGGGACGAACCAGTATCCTACGAGCAGTACTTC.

A remark on this clone: The same CDR3 also results from other DNA sequences found in this sample. The rearrangement uses TRBV19 and TRBJ1-2, with 9 nucleotides matching TRBD1. Germline CDR1 reads LNHDA; CDR2 reads SQIVND (reference sequence). V lost 8 bases, J lost 8 bases, and 6 bases stayed unmatched. The CDR3 length is 12 residues. CDR3 protein: CASADRGYGYTF. The CDR3 coding sequence is TGTGCCAGTGCAGACAGGGGGTACGGCTACACCTTC. Based on the CDR3 plus reference TRBV19 and TRBJ1-2, the full variable domain is DGGITQSPKYLFRKEGQNVTLSCEQNLNHDAMYWYRQDPGQGLRLIYYSQIVNDFQKGDIAEGYSVSREKKESFPLTVTSAQKNPTAFYLCASADRGYGYTFGSGTRLTVV.

The chain joins TRBV11-2 to TRBJ2-1; TRBD1 might be the D (6 bases). Germline V gives CDR1 SGHAT, CDR2 FQNNGV. Trimming took 1 base from V and 9 from J, leaving 7 bases between them. The CDR3 covers 12 residues. The CDR3, as DNA: TGTGCCAGCAGCTTAGGGGGGCCTGAGCAGTTCTTC. Translating it yields CASSLGGPEQFF.

This clone was observed once. V gene TRBV7-2 combines with J gene TRBJ1-2; tentatively, D is TRBD1 (5 bases). The length of the CDR3 is 16 residues. V lost 2 bases, J lost 2 bases, and 15 bases lay in between. Germline V lookup: CDR1 SGHTA, CDR2 FQGNSA. The CDR3 region has the DNA TGTGCCAGCAGCTTAAGTTTCAACAGGATGAACTATGGCTACACCTTC. Translated, it gives CASSLSFNRMNYGYTF.

The V call is TRBV2, the J call TRBJ2-2; D gene ambiguous. Trimming cost V 5 bases and J 4 bases, with 8 bases left between them. Germline CDR1 reads SNHLY; CDR2 reads FYNNEI. The CDR3 consists of 13 residues. The CDR3 spells CASSFDGTGELFF. In DNA, the CDR3 is TGTGCCAGCAGTTTCGACGGCACCGGGGAGCTGTTTTTT.

V usage is TRBV10-1 and J usage is TRBJ2-5; weak D call: TRBD2 (5 bases). The CDR3 is 13 residues long. Germline V lookup: CDR1 WNHNN, CDR2 SYGVQD (reference sequence). V was cut by 10 bases and J by 5 bases, with 17 bases left in between. CDR3 DNA sequence: TGCGCCACCGTGCCCGGGGTCGGCGAGACCCAGTACTTC. Translated: CATVPGVGETQYF.

V is TRBV11-1 and J is TRBJ2-7; 9 bases fit TRBD2. From germline, CDR1 is SGHAT and CDR2 FQDESV (reference sequence). With V trimmed by 4 bases and J by 1 base, 5 bases remained unmatched. This CDR3 comprises 15 residues. For the CDR3, the DNA is TGTGCCAGCAGCTGGACTAGCGTTAGGTCCTACGAGCAGTACTTC. As protein: CASSWTSVRSYEQYF. The full variable domain, rest sourced from reference TRBV11-1 and TRBJ2-7, is EAEVAQSPRYKITEKSQAVAFWCDPISGHATLYWYRQILGQGPELLVQFQDESVVDDSQLPKDRFSAERLKGVDSTLKIQPAELGDSAMYLCASSWTSVRSYEQYFGPGTRLTVT.

This chain connects TRBV11-2 to TRBJ2-2; D remains unclear. With 11 bases removed from V and 1 base from J, the gap between germline ends came to 20 bases. The germline gives CDR1 SGHAT, CDR2 FQNNGV. The CDR3 has 16 amino acids. CDR3 region: CACRTVGKKNTGELFF. CDR3 sequence (DNA): TGTGCCTGCCGTACGGTTGGGAAAAAGAACACCGGGGAGCTGTTTTTT.

This clone was observed a handful of times. The chain is built from TRBV5-4 and TRBJ1-3; a weak D match, TRBD1 (6 bases). The CDR3 is made up of 15 amino acids. CDR1 SGHNT and CDR2 YYREEE come from the germline V gene (reference sequence). Deletions cut 1 base from V and 4 bases from J, with 12 bases between. This CDR3 is CASSLQGPSGNTIYF. The CDR3 region has the DNA TGTGCCAGCAGCTTGCAGGGGCCCTCAGGAAACACCATATATTTT. Looking up the rest from reference TRBV5-4 and TRBJ1-3 gives the full variable domain: ETGVTQSPTHLIKTRGQQVTLRCSSQSGHNTVSWYQQALGQGPQFIFQYYREEENGRGNFPPRFSGLQFPNYSSELNVNALELDDSALYLCASSLQGPSGNTIYFGEGSWLTVV.